Listed here is a single TCR beta chain. The same CDR3 arises from other DNA sequences in this sample as well. The V gene's germline CDR1 is SGHDT and CDR2 YYEEEE. The length of the CDR3 is 14 residues. Trimming removed 0 bases at V and 0 bases at J, with 5 bases between. Each cell subset's genomic DNA was divided evenly among several immunoSEQ plates. Each replicate PCR on the sorted subsets used 150 to 200 ng DNA (around 30,000 T cell genomes). Profiled with immunoSEQ multiplex PCR; TCRdb holds only in-frame clones, not every one. The data hold a few million clones, with about 92% observed a single time. This sample was taken from a study of shared clonotypes between healthy human individuals. Whole-study context: Donors had three CD4 naive, three CD4 memory, two CD8 naive and one CD8 memory plate apiece.

The study separated CD4+ cells into CD45RA+ naive and CD45RA-negative memory subsets. The material sequenced was naive CD4+ T cells sorted from blood. Subset noted: CD45RA+ positively selected. The V call is TRBV5-6, the J call TRBJ2-3, with D uncertain. This clonotype was sampled from a man between 18 and 29 years old in good health. The DNA for the CDR3 is TGTGCCAGCAGCTTGGGCGGTAGCACAGATACGCAGTATTTT. This sequence encodes CASSLGGSTDTQYF.